The entry below gives a single T cell receptor beta chain sequence along with its context. This sample stems from a study of blood T cell repertoires in COVID-19. Individuals aged about 18 to 100 years were recruited from approximately 22 US areas. Authors' analysis steps: It was from reference gene primer amplification that nucleated cell counts were estimated. Repertoires were generated with immunoSEQ multiplex PCR, while TCRdb's copy carries only in-frame clones and drops some. V, J and clone size were drawn from that table, and D and trimming were deduced from the DNA. The sample holds about 300,000 clones, approximately 84% seen once. There are 12 residues in the CDR3. Germline CDR1 reads MDHEN; CDR2 reads SYDVKM. Trimming left V 3 bases short and J 2 bases short, with 5 bases between.

The V call is TRBV28, the J call TRBJ2-7; D gene unclear. The clonotype was recovered from a man younger than 40 who had recovered from COVID-19. The sample consisted of PBMCs or T cells enriched from blood (not recorded which). The DNA for the CDR3 is TGTGCCAGCAGTTTCGGTACCTACGAGCAGTACTTC. It specifies CASSFGTYEQYF.